This T cell receptor (beta chain) is drawn from a study of long-term antiretroviral therapy in people with HIV. The run of the v3.0 immunoSEQ assay was at survey level. Sequencing used immunoSEQ multiplex PCR; TCRdb keeps in-frame clones, though not all of them. Of 20,000 to 25,000 clones in the sample, around 79% were seen once. By share, this clone counts as medium-sized. Germline lookup yields CDR1 SGHDT and CDR2 YYEEEE. V lost 0 bases to trimming and J lost 2 bases, with 15 bases between them. The CDR3 totals 16 residues. This specimen was unsorted PBMCs, taken 0.3 years after starting antiretroviral therapy. The rearrangement links TRBV5-6 to TRBJ2-7, with TRBD1 as a possible D gene (5 bases). The TCR originated in a man aged 45-65 years with HIV. CDR3: CASSLARAGPTYEQYF. As DNA, the CDR3 is TGTGCCAGCAGCTTGGCTCGGGCAGGGCCCACCTACGAGCAGTACTTC.